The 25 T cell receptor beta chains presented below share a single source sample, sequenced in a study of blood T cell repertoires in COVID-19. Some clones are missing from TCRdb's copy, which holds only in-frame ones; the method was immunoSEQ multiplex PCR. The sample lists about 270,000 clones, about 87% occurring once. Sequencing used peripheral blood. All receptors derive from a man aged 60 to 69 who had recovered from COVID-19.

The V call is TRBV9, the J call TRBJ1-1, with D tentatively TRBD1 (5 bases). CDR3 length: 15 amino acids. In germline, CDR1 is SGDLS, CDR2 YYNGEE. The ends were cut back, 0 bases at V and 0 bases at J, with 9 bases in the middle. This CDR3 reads CASSVGNRLNTEAFF. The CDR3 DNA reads TGTGCCAGCAGCGTAGGCAACAGGCTGAACACTGAAGCTTTCTTT.

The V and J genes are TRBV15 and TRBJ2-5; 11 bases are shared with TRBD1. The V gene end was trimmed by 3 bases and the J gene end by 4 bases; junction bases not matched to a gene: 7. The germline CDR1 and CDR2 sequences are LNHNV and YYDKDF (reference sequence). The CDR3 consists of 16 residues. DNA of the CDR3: TGTGCCACCAGCAGGGCTACCGGGACAGGGGGAGAGACCCAGTACTTC. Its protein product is CATSRATGTGGETQYF.

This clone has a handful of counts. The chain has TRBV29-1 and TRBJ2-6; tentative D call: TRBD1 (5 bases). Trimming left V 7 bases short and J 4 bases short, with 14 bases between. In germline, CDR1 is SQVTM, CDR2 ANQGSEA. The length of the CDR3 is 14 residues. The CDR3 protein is CSADIPPGANVLTF. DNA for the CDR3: TGCAGCGCGGACATCCCTCCGGGGGCCAACGTCCTGACTTTC.

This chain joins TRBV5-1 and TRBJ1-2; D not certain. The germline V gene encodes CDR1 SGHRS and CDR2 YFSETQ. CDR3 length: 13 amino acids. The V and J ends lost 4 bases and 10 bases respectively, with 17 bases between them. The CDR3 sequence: CASSPGGVVLYTF. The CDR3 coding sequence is TGCGCCAGCAGCCCCGGAGGAGTAGTACTCTACACCTTC.

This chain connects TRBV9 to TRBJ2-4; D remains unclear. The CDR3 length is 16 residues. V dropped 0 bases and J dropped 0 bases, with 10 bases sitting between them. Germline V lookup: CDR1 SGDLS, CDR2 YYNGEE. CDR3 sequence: CASSVGGTRAKNIQYF. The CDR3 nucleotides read TGTGCCAGCAGCGTAGGAGGCACGAGAGCCAAAAACATTCAGTACTTC. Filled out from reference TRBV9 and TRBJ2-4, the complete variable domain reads DSGVTQTPKHLITATGQRVTLRCSPRSGDLSVYWYQQSLDQGLQFLIQYYNGEERAKGNILERFSAQQFPDLHSELNLSSLELGDSALYFCASSVGGTRAKNIQYFGAGTRLSVL.

The DNA of the CDR3 is TGTGCCAGCCCGCCCTGGCAGGGGGCGCCGGTGAAATCACCCCTCCACTTT. Translation: CASPPWQGAPVKSPLHF. The V and J genes are TRBV3-1 (or the pseudogene TRBV3-2) and TRBJ1-6; 8 bases are shared with TRBD1. CDR1 is LGHDT and CDR2 is YNNKEL in the germline V gene (reference sequence). The CDR3 covers 17 residues. V shed 8 bases and J 10 bases; nucleotides not matched to a gene: 19.

CDR3 sequence: CSVFTGTSGGSRSYEQYF. The CDR3 region has the DNA TGCAGCGTCTTCACCGGGACTAGCGGGGGGTCCCGATCCTACGAGCAGTACTTC. This sequence joins TRBV29-1 and TRBJ2-7, with 15 bases lining up with TRBD2. CDR3 length equals 18 residues. V dropped 6 bases and J dropped 1; count of bases not matched to a gene: 13. Germline V lookup: CDR1 SQVTM, CDR2 ANQGSEA.

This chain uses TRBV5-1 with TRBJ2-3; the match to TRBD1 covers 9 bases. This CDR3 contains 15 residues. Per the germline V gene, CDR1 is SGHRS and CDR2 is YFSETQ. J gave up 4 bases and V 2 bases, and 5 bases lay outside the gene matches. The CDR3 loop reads CASSLGQGNPDTQYF. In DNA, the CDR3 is TGCGCCAGCAGCTTAGGACAGGGGAATCCAGATACGCAGTATTTT.

The CDR3 loop is CASSLGRGRSGYTF. The CDR3 DNA follows: TGTGCCAGCAGCTTGGGCAGGGGGAGGTCTGGCTACACCTTC. This rearrangement joins TRBV5-6 to TRBJ1-2; the match to TRBD1 covers 7 bases. The CDR3 has 14 residues. The germline CDR1 and CDR2 sequences are SGHDT and YYEEEE. With 0 bases clipped from V and 7 bases from J, the junction kept 6 bases outside the gene matches.

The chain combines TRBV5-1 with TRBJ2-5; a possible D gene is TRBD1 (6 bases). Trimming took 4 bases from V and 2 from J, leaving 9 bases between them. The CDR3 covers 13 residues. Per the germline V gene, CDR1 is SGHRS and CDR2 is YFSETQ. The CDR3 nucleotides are TGCGCCAGCAGCCTGGACAGTCAAGAGACCCAGTACTTC. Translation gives CASSLDSQETQYF.

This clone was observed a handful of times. CDR3 sequence (DNA): TGCGCCAGCAGCTTGGCGGCAGGGCCGAACTACGAGCAGTACTTC. The encoded protein is CASSLAAGPNYEQYF. The rearrangement joins TRBV5-1 to TRBJ2-7; possibly TRBD1 for D (5 bases). This CDR3 has 15 residues. Germline V lookup: CDR1 SGHRS, CDR2 YFSETQ. V lost 0 bases, J lost 3 bases, and 13 bases lay in between.

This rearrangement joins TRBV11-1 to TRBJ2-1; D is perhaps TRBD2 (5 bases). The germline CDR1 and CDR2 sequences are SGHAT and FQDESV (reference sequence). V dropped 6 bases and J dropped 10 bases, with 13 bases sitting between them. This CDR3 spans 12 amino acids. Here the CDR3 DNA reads TGTGCCAGCAGTCCTGGACTGGGGGAGCAGTTCTTC. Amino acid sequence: CASSPGLGEQFF.

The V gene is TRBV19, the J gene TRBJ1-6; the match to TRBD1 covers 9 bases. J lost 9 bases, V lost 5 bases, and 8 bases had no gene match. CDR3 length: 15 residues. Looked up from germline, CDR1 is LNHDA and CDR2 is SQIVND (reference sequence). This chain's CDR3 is CASSATGTGISPLHF. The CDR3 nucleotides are TGTGCCAGTAGTGCAACCGGGACAGGGATTTCACCCCTCCACTTT. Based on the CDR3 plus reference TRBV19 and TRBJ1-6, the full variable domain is DGGITQSPKYLFRKEGQNVTLSCEQNLNHDAMYWYRQDPGQGLRLIYYSQIVNDFQKGDIAEGYSVSREKKESFPLTVTSAQKNPTAFYLCASSATGTGISPLHFGNGTRLTVT.

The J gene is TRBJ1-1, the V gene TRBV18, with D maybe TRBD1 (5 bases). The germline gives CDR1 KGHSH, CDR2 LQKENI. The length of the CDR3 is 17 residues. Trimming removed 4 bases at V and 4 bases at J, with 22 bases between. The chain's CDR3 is CASSRTRASGTGTEAFF. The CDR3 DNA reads TGTGCCAGCTCACGAACACGGGCCTCGGGGACTGGCACTGAAGCTTTCTTT.

The CDR3, as DNA: TGCGCCAGCAGCATTAGCGGGAACACAGATACGCAGTATTTT. Translating it yields CASSISGNTDTQYF. V is TRBV5-1 and J is TRBJ2-3; TRBD2 aligns across 8 bases. Germline V lookup: CDR1 SGHRS, CDR2 YFSETQ. The CDR3 is made up of 14 amino acids. The V gene end was trimmed by 4 bases and the J gene end by 2 bases; junction bases not matched to a gene: 3.

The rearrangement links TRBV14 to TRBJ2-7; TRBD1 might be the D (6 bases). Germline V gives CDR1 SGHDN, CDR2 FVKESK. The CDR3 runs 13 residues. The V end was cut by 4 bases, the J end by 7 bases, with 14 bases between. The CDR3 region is CASSLRTVREQYF. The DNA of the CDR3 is TGTGCCAGCAGCCTACGGACAGTTCGGGAGCAGTACTTC.

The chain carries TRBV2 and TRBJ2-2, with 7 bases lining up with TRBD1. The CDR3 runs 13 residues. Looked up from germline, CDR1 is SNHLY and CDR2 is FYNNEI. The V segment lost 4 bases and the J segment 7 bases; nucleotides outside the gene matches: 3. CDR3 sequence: CASSAGGLGELFF. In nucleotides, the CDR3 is TGTGCCAGCAGTGCAGGGGGTCTCGGGGAGCTGTTTTTT.

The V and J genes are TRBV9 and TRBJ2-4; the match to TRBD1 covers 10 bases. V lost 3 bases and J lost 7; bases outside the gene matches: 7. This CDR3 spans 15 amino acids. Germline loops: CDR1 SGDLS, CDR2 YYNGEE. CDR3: CASSARTGGLNIQYF. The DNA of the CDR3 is TGTGCCAGCAGCGCACGGACAGGGGGTTTGAACATTCAGTACTTC.

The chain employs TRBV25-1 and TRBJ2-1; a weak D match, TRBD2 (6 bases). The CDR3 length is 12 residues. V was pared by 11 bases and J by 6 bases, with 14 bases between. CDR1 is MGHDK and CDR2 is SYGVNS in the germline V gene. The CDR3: CAPPIAVNEQFF. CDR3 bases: TGTGCCCCCCCCATAGCGGTCAATGAGCAGTTCTTC. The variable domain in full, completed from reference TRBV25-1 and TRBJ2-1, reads EADIYQTPRYLVIGTGKKITLECSQTMGHDKMYWYQQDPGMELHLIHYSYGVNSTEKGDLSSESTVSRIRTEHFPLTLESARPSHTSQYLCAPPIAVNEQFFGPGTRLTVL.

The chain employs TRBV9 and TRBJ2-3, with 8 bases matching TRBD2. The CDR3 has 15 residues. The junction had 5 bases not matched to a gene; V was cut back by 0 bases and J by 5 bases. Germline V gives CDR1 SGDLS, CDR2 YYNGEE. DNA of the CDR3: TGTGCCAGCAGCGTAGGGGGACTAGGTGAAGATACGCAGTATTTT. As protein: CASSVGGLGEDTQYF. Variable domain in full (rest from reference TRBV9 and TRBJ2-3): DSGVTQTPKHLITATGQRVTLRCSPRSGDLSVYWYQQSLDQGLQFLIQYYNGEERAKGNILERFSAQQFPDLHSELNLSSLELGDSALYFCASSVGGLGEDTQYFGPGTRLTVL.

CDR3 protein: CASSLSSSGGTHTGELFF. As DNA, the CDR3 is TGCGCCAGCAGCTTGTCCTCTAGCGGGGGGACACACACCGGGGAGCTGTTTTTT. The V gene is TRBV5-1, the J gene TRBJ2-2; TRBD2 agrees at 11 bases. V lost 1 base, J lost 3 bases, and 8 bases stayed unmatched. The germline CDR1 and CDR2 sequences are SGHRS and YFSETQ. The CDR3 is 18 residues long.

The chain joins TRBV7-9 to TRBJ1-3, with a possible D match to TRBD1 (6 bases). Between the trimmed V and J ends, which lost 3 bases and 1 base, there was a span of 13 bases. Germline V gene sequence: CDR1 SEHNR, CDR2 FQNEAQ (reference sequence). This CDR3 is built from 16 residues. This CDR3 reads CASSFGTPTSGNTIYF. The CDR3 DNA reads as TGTGCCAGCAGCTTCGGGACACCAACTTCTGGAAACACCATATATTTT.

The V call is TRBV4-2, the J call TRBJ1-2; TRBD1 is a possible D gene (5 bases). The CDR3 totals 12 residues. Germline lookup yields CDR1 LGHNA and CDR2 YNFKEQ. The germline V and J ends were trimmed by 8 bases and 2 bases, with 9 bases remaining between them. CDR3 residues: CASGHDNYGYTF. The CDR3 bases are TGTGCCAGCGGACACGACAACTATGGCTACACCTTC.

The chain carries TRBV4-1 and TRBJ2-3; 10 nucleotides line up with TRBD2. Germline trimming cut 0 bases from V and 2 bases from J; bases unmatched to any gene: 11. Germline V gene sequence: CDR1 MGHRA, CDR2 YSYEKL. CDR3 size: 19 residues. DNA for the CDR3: TGCGCCAGCAGCCAAGACGGCCTAGCGGGGGCGAGCTCCACAGATACGCAGTATTTT. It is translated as CASSQDGLAGASSTDTQYF.

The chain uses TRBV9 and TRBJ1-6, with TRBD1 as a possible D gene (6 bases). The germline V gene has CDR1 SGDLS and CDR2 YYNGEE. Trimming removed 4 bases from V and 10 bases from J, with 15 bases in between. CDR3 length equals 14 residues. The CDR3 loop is CASSSGTLGSPLHF. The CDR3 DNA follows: TGTGCCAGCAGCTCTGGGACACTTGGCTCACCCCTCCACTTT.